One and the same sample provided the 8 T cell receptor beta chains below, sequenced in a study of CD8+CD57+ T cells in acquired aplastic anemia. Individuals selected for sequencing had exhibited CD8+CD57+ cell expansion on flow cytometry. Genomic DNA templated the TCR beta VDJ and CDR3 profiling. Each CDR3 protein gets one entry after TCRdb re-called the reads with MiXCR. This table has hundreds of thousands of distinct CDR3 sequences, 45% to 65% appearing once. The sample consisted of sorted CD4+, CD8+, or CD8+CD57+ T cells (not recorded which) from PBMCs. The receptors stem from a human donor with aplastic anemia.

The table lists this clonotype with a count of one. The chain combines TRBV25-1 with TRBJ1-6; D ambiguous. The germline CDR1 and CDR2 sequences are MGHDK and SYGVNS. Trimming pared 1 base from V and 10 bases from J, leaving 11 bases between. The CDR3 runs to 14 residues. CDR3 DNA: TGTGCCAGCAGTGAATCGGGCCTTCGGTCACCCCTCCACTTT. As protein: CASSESGLRSPLHF.

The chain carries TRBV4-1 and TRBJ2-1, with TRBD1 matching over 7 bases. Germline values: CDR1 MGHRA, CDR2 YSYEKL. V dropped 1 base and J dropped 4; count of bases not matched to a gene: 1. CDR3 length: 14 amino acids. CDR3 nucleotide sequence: TGCGCCAGCAGCCAAGGGGACAGATACAATGAGCAGTTCTTC. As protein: CASSQGDRYNEQFF.

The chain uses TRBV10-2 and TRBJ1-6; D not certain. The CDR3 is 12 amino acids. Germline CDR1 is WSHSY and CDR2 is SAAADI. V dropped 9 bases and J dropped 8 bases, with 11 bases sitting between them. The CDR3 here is CASRLPDSPLHF. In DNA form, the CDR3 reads TGCGCCAGTCGGCTGCCGGATTCACCCCTCCACTTT.

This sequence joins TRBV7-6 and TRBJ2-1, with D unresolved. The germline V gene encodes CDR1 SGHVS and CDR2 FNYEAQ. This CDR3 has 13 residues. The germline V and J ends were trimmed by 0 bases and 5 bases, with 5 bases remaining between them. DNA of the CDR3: TGTGCCAGCAGCTTAGCGCTCCACAATGAGCAGTTCTTC. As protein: CASSLALHNEQFF.

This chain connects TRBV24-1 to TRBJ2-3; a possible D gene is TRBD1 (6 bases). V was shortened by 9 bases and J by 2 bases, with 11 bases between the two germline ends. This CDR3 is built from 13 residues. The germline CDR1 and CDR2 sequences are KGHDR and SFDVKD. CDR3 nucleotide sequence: TGTGCCACCCGGACAGACACCACAGATACGCAGTATTTT. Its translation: CATRTDTTDTQYF.

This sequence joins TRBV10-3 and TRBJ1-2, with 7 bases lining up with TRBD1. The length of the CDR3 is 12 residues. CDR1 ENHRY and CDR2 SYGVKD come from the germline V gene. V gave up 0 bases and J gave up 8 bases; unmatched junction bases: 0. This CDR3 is CAISESDRGYTF. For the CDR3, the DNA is TGTGCCATCAGTGAGTCGGACAGGGGCTACACCTTC.

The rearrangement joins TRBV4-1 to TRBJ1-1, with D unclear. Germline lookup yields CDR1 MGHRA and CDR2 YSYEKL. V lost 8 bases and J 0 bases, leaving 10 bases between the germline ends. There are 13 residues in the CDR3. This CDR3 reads CASGLNMNTEAFF. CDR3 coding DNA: TGCGCCAGCGGCCTCAACATGAACACTGAAGCTTTCTTT.

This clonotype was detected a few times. Here the CDR3 DNA reads TGTGCCAGCAAACCGACAGGGATTGAGGGCTACACCTTC. This sequence encodes CASKPTGIEGYTF. V gene TRBV2 combines with J gene TRBJ1-2; 7 bases are a match to TRBD1. The J segment lost 8 bases and the V segment lost 7 bases, leaving 10 bases of the junction unmatched. The CDR3 contains 13 residues. Germline V gives CDR1 SNHLY, CDR2 FYNNEI.